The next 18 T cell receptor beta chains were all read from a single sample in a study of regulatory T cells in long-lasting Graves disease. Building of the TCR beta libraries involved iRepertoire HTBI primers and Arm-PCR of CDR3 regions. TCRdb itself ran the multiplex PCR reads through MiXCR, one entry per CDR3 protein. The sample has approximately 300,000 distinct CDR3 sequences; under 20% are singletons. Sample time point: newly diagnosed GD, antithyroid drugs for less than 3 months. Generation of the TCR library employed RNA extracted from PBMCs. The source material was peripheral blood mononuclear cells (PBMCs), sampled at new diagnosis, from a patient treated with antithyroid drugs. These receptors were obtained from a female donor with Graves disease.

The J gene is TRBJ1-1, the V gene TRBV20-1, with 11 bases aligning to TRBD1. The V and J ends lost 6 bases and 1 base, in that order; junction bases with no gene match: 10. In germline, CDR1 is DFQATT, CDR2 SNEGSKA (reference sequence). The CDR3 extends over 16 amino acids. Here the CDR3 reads CSAKGQGVSWNTEAFF. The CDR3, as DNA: TGCAGTGCCAAGGGACAGGGGGTTTCATGGAACACTGAAGCTTTCTTT.

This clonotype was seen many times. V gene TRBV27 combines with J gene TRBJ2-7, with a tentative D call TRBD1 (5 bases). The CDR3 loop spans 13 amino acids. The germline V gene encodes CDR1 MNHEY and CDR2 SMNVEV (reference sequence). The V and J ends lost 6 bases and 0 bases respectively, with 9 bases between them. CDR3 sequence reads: CASRPDSSYEQYF. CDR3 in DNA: TGTGCCAGCAGACCCGACAGCTCCTACGAGCAGTACTTC.

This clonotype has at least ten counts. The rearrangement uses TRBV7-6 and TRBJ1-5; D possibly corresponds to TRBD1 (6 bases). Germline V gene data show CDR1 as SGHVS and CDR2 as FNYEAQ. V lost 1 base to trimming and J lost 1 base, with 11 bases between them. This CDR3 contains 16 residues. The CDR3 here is CASSLVQGYSNQPQHF. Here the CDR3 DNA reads TGTGCCAGCAGCTTAGTACAGGGATACAGCAATCAGCCCCAGCATTTT.

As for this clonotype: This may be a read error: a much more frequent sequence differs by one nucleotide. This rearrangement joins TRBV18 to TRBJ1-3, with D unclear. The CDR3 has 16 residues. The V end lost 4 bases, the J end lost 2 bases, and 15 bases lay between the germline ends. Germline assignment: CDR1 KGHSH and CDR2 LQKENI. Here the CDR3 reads CASSRSVGMAGNTIYF. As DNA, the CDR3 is TGTGCCAGCTCACGTTCCGTGGGAATGGCTGGAAACACCATATATTTT.

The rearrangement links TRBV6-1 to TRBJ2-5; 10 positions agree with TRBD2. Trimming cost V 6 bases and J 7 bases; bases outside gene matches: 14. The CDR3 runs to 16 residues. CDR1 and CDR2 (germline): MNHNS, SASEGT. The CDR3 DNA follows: TGTGCCAGCAGACCCACTAGCGGGACAAGCGCGGGGACCCAGTACTTC. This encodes CASRPTSGTSAGTQYF.

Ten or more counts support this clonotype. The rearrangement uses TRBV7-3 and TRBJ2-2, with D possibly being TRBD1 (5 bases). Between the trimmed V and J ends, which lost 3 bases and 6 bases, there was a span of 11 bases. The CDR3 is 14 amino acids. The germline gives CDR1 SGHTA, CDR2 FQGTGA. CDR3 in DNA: TGTGCCAGCAGCTTGCTCGGCAGGGCCGGGGAGCTGTTTTTT. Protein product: CASSLLGRAGELFF.

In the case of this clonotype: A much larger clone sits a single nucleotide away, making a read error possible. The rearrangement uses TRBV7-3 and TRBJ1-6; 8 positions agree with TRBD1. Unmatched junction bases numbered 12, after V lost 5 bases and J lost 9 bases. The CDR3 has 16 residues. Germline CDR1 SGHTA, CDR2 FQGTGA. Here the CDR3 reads CASSQGPGGSSSPLHF. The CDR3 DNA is TGTGCCAGCAGCCAAGGGCCAGGGGGCTCGAGTTCACCCCTCCACTTT.

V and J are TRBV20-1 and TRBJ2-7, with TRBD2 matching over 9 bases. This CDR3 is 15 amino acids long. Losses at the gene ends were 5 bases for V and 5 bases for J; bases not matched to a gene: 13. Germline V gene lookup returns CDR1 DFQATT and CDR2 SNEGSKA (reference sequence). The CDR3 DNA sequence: TGCAGTGCTCCCCCGGGTGCGGGAGGGGGGGACGAGCAGTACTTC. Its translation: CSAPPGAGGGDEQYF.

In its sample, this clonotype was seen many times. The CDR3 bases are TGCAGCGTTGAAACAGTGGGCAGGGGGTCAAATGAGCAGTTCTTC. The encoded protein is CSVETVGRGSNEQFF. The chain uses TRBV29-1 and TRBJ2-1, with TRBD1 matching 7 bases. CDR3 length equals 15 residues. Germline CDR1 and CDR2: SQVTM and ANQGSEA. Unmatched junction bases numbered 11, after V lost 2 bases and J lost 7 bases.

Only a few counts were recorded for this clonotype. Here the CDR3 DNA reads TGTGCCAGCAGTAGCGGGACTAGCGGGATATTTGAGCAGTTCTTC. Amino acids: CASSSGTSGIFEQFF. This rearrangement joins TRBV6-1 to TRBJ2-1; 13 bases map to TRBD2. Trimming removed 5 bases from V and 9 bases from J; junction bases left unmatched: 7. CDR1 MNHNS and CDR2 SASEGT come from the germline V gene. The CDR3 is 15 residues long.

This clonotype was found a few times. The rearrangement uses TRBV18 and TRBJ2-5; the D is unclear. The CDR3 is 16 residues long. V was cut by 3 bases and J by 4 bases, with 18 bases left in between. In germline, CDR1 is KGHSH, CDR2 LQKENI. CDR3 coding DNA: TGTGCCAGCTCACCTTTTGAAGGTGCTCCGGGAGAGACCCAGTACTTC. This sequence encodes CASSPFEGAPGETQYF.

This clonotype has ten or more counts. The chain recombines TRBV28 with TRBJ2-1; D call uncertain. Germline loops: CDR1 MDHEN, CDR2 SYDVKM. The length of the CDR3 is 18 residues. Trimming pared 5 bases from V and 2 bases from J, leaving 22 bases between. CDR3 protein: CASSPSPPSTETYNEQFF. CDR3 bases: TGTGCCAGCAGTCCATCGCCCCCTTCTACCGAGACCTACAATGAGCAGTTCTTC.

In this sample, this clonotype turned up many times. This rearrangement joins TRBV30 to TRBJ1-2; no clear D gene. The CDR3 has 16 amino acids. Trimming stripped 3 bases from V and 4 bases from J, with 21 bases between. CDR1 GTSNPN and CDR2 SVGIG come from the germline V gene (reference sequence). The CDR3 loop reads CAWSLLPTINSYGYTF. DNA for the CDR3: TGTGCCTGGAGCCTCTTGCCCACCATCAACTCCTATGGCTACACCTTC.

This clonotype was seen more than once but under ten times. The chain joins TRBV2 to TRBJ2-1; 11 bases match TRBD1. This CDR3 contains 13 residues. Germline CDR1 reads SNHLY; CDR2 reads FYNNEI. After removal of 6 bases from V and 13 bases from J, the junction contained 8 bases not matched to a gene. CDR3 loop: CASRLPGQGVQFF. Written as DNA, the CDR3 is TGTGCCAGCAGGCTCCCGGGACAGGGGGTCCAGTTCTTC.

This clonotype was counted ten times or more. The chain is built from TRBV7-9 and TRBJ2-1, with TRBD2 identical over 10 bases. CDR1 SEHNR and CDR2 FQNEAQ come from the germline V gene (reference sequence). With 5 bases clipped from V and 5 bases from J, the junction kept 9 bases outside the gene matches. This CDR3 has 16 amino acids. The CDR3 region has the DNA TGTGCCAGCAGCCTAACTCTAGCGGGGGATAACAATGAGCAGTTCTTC. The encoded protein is CASSLTLAGDNNEQFF.

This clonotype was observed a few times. The CDR3 here is CASSPGGGLKPYEQYF. In DNA, the CDR3 is TGTGCCAGTAGTCCGGGAGGAGGCCTTAAACCCTACGAGCAGTACTTC. This chain uses TRBV19 with TRBJ2-7, with TRBD2 matching 7 bases. CDR1 and CDR2 (germline): LNHDA, SQIVND (reference sequence). This CDR3 is 16 amino acids long. Germline trimming cut 5 bases from V and 2 bases from J; bases unmatched to any gene: 12.

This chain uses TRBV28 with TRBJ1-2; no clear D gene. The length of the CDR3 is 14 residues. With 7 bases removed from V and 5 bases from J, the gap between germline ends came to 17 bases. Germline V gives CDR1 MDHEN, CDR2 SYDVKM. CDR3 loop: CASTTVRALYGYTF. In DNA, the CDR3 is TGTGCCAGCACCACTGTCCGGGCCCTATATGGCTACACCTTC.

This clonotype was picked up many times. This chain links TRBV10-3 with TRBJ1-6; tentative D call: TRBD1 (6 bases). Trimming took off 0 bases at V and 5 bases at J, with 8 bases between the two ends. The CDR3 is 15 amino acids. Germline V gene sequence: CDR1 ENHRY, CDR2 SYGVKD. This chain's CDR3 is CAISESSGDNSPLHF. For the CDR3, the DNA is TGTGCCATCAGTGAGTCGTCAGGGGATAATTCACCCCTCCACTTT.